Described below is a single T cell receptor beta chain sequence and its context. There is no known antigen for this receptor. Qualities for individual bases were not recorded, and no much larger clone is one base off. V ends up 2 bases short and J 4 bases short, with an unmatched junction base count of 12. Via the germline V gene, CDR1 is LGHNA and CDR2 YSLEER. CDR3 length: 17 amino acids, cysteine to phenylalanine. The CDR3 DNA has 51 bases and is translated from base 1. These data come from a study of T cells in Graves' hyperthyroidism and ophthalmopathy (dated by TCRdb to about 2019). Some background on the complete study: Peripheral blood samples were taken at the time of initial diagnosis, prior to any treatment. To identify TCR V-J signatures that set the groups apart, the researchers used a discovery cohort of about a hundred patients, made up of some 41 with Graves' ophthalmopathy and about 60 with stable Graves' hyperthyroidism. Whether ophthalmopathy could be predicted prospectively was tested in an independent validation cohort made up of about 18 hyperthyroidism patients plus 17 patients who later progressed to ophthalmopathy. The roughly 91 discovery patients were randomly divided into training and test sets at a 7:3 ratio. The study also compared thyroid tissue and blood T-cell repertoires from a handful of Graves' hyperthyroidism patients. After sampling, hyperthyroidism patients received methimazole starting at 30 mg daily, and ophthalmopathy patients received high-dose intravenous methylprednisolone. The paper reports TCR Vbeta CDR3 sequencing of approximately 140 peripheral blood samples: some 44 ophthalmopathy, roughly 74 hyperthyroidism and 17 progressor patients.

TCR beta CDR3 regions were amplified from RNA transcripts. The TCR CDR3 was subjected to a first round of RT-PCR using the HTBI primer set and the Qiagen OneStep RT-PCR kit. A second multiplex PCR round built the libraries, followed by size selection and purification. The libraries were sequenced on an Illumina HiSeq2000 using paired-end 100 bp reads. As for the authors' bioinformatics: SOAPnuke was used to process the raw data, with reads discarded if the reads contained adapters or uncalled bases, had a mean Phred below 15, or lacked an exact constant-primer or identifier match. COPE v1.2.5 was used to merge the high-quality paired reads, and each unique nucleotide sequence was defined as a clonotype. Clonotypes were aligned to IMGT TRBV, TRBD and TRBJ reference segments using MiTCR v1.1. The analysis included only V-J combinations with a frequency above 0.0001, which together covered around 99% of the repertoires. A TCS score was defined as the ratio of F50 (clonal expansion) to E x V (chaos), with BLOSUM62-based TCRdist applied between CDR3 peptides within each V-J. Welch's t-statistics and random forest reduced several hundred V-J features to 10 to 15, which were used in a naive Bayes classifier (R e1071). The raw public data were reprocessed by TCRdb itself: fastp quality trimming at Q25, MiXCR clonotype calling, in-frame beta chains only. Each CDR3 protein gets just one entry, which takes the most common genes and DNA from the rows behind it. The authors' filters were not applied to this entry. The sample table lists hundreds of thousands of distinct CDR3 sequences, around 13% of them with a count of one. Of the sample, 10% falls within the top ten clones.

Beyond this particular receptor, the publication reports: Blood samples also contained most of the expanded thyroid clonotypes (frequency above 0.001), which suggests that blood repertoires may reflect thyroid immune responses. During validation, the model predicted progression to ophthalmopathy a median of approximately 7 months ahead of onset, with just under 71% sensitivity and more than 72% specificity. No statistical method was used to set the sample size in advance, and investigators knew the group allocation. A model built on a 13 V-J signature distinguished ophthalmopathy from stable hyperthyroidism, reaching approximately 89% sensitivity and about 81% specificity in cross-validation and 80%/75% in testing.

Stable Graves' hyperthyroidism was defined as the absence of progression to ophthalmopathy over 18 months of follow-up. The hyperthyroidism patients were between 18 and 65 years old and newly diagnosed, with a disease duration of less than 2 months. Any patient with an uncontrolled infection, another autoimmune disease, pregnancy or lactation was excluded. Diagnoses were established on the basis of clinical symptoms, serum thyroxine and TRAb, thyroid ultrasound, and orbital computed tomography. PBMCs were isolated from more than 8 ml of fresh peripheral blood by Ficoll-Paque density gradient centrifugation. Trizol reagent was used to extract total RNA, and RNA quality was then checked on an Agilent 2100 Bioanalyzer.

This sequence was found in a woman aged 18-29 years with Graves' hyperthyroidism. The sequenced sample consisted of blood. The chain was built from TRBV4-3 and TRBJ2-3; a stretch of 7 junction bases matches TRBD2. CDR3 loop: CASSQLFRRENADTQYF. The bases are TGCGCCAGCAGCCAACTCTTCCGGCGGGAGAATGCAGATACGCAGTATTTT.